The entry below gives a single T cell receptor (beta chain) sequence along with its context. The primer mix had 60 Vbeta and 13 Jbeta primers. Clones were read by immunoSEQ multiplex PCR, and TCRdb kept only the in-frame ones, dropping some. The repertoire includes some 200,000 clones, 77% of them detected once, and around 2.8% sits in the top ten. The data originate from a study of cytomegalovirus exposure and HLA in healthy donors. Per germline, CDR1 MNHNS and CDR2 SASEGT. The CDR3 is 15 residues long. Between the trimmed V and J ends, which lost 0 bases and 4 bases, there was a span of 12 bases. This sequence originates from a woman aged 60-75 years in good health and CMV-seropositive. Material for sequencing was PBMCs. V gene TRBV6-1 combines with J gene TRBJ1-2, with D perhaps matching TRBD1 (6 bases). The CDR3 sequence is CASSEAGQWAYGYTF. The CDR3 coding sequence is TGTGCCAGCAGTGAAGCGGGACAATGGGCCTATGGCTACACCTTC.